This T cell receptor beta chain originates from a study of Ad26.COV2.S vaccination and SARS-CoV-2 variants. About the research overall: Intramuscular Ad26.COV2.S at 5x10^10 or 1x10^11 viral particles. The study's findings and limits: Reported findings describe substantial breadth in spike-specific CD8+ and CD4+ T cell responses following vaccination.

A remark on this clone: No antigen is known for it.

The V end was cut by 7 bases, the J end by 5 bases, with 12 bases between. The CDR3 sequence is 12 residues long. In germline, CDR1 is SNHLY, CDR2 FYNNEI. TCRdb keeps only in-frame clones here, not all; method: immunoSEQ multiplex PCR. The sample has approximately 420,000 clones; less than 90% are singletons. The sample's treatment: roughly 20 received Ad26.COV2.S at low or high dose, single or two shots; about 5 received placebo; per-sample allocation not given. On day 63 after the first injection, vaccine and placebo recipients gave samples. This chain uses TRBV2 with TRBJ2-7, with a possible D match to TRBD2 (6 bases). The sample in question was peripheral blood, obtained in a trial of Ad26.COV2.S vaccine versus placebo. This receptor was obtained from a person between 18 and 60 years old who received the Ad26.COV2.S COVID-19 vaccine or a placebo. In DNA, the CDR3 is TGTGCCAGCACAATAACGGGGGACGAGCAGTACTTC. Its protein is CASTITGDEQYF.